These 21 T cell receptor beta chains came from one sample sequenced in a study of regulatory T cells in long-lasting Graves disease. Time point of the sample: persistent/refractory GD, antithyroid drugs over 5 years with positive TRAb. TCR sequences were obtained from RNA taken from PBMCs. HTBI primers from iRepertoire and Arm-PCR of CDR3 regions yielded the TCR beta libraries. TCRdb passed the multiplex PCR reads through MiXCR, listing each CDR3 protein once. The sample carries 600,000 to 800,000 distinct CDR3 sequences, 25% to 35% recorded once. The sample consisted of peripheral blood mononuclear cells (PBMCs), taken when the disease was refractory, from a patient treated with antithyroid drugs. The receptors come from a female donor with Graves disease.

This clonotype was counted ten times or more. This chain links TRBV6-1 with TRBJ2-7, with TRBD2 identical over 11 bases. This CDR3 has 15 residues. Germline V gives CDR1 MNHNS, CDR2 SASEGT. V lost 4 bases to trimming and J lost 2 bases; unmatched junction nucleotides: 4. DNA of the CDR3: TGTGCCAGCAGTGCAACTAGCGGGAGCCCCTACGAGCAGTACTTC. Its translation: CASSATSGSPYEQYF.

This chain connects TRBV20-1 to TRBJ1-5; a weak D match, TRBD1 (6 bases). The CDR3 has 14 amino acids. The germline V and J ends were trimmed by 3 bases and 0 bases, with 9 bases remaining between them. The germline V gene has CDR1 DFQATT and CDR2 SNEGSKA (reference sequence). The CDR3 reads CSARPGVSNQPQHF. CDR3 nucleotide sequence: TGCAGTGCTAGGCCAGGGGTTAGCAATCAGCCCCAGCATTTT.

The chain has TRBV30 and TRBJ2-5; unclear D gene. Trimming stripped 2 bases from V and 5 bases from J, with 6 bases between. CDR1 is GTSNPN and CDR2 is SVGIG in the germline V gene (reference sequence). CDR3 length: 11 residues. The CDR3 reads CAWSPSETQYF. The CDR3 DNA sequence: TGTGCCTGGAGTCCTAGTGAGACCCAGTACTTC.

There are many counts of this clonotype. V and J are TRBV28 and TRBJ1-1; tentatively, D is TRBD1 (5 bases). V was pared by 1 base and J by 3 bases, with 15 bases between. Germline values: CDR1 MDHEN, CDR2 SYDVKM. The CDR3 loop spans 16 amino acids. CDR3 in DNA: TGTGCCAGCAGTTTATTACGGACAACAGGCGACACTGAAGCTTTCTTT. It translates to CASSLLRTTGDTEAFF.

This clonotype occurred many times. CDR3 in DNA: TGCAGCGTTGTTGGGGGGTTACGGGACGAGCAGTACTTC. Protein sequence: CSVVGGLRDEQYF. The chain links TRBV29-1 to TRBJ2-7; a possible D gene is TRBD2 (6 bases). The CDR3 is made up of 13 amino acids. CDR1 is SQVTM, CDR2 ANQGSEA, per germline. Trimming took off 4 bases at V and 5 bases at J, with 15 bases between the two ends.

This clonotype came up a few times. The chain uses TRBV11-2 and TRBJ1-1; no definite D call. Germline-derived CDR1 and CDR2 are SGHAT and FQNNGV. Trimming removed 5 bases at V and 10 bases at J, with 11 bases between. The CDR3 has 11 residues. The CDR3 here is CASSRNERAFF. The CDR3, as DNA: TGTGCCAGCAGCCGCAACGAACGAGCTTTCTTT.

This clonotype was recorded a few times. The V gene is TRBV18, the J gene TRBJ2-7; D gene uncertain. Deletions cut 0 bases from V and 3 bases from J, with 6 bases between. The CDR3 is 13 amino acids. Per the germline V gene, CDR1 is KGHSH and CDR2 is LQKENI. Here the CDR3 DNA reads TGTGCCAGCTCACCACCGACCCACTACGAGCAGTACTTC. Residues: CASSPPTHYEQYF.

This clonotype was counted a few times. The genes are TRBV4-1 and TRBJ1-2; 7 bases are a match to TRBD1. Germline trimming cut 0 bases from V and 0 bases from J; bases unmatched to any gene: 10. The CDR3 loop spans 18 amino acids. Per germline, CDR1 MGHRA and CDR2 YSYEKL. CDR3 residues: CASSQDFPAGGTNYGYTF. CDR3 nucleotide sequence: TGCGCCAGCAGCCAAGATTTTCCGGCAGGGGGAACTAACTATGGCTACACCTTC.

The CDR3: CASGSGTASTDTQYF. As DNA, the CDR3 is TGTGCCAGCGGTTCGGGGACTGCTAGCACAGATACGCAGTATTTT. The gene calls are TRBV11-2 and TRBJ2-3, with D perhaps matching TRBD2 (6 bases). CDR1 and CDR2 from the germline V gene are SGHAT and FQNNGV. V lost 8 bases to trimming and J lost 0 bases, with 15 bases between them. The CDR3 totals 15 residues.

This clonotype has only a few counts. The rearrangement uses TRBV29-1 and TRBJ1-1; weak D call: TRBD1 (6 bases). The CDR3 totals 15 residues. Germline lookup yields CDR1 SQVTM and CDR2 ANQGSEA. Trimming took 6 bases from V and 1 from J, leaving 18 bases between them. CDR3 sequence reads: CSVETPPTGNTEAFF. Here the CDR3 DNA reads TGCAGCGTCGAGACTCCACCGACAGGGAACACTGAAGCTTTCTTT.

Ten or more counts support this clonotype. The chain joins TRBV6-9 to TRBJ2-5, with 11 bases that match TRBD2. This CDR3 is 16 amino acids long. The V and J ends lost 4 bases and 5 bases, in that order; junction bases with no gene match: 9. The germline V gene has CDR1 MNHGY and CDR2 SVAAGI. CDR3 in DNA: TGTGCCAGCAGTTCCTCGACTAGCGGGAATGGCGAGACCCAGTACTTC. Translated: CASSSSTSGNGETQYF.

This clonotype turned up a few times. The chain uses TRBV6-2 or TRBV6-3 and TRBJ1-1; no clear D gene. Germline-derived CDR1 and CDR2 are MNHEY and SVGEGT. Trimming took off 0 bases at V and 5 bases at J, with 7 bases between the two ends. This CDR3 spans 13 amino acids. Here the CDR3 reads CASSYSKETEAFF. As DNA, the CDR3 is TGTGCCAGCAGTTACTCGAAAGAGACTGAAGCTTTCTTT.

This clonotype was observed at least ten times. This chain links TRBV2 with TRBJ2-7, with D perhaps being TRBD1 or TRBD2 (5 bases each). Germline-derived CDR1 and CDR2 are SNHLY and FYNNEI. The CDR3 has 14 amino acids. Deletions cut 8 bases from V and 2 bases from J, with 16 bases between. As DNA, the CDR3 is TGTGCCAGCGCGTCATGGGACGACACCTACGAGCAGTACTTC. Its translation: CASASWDDTYEQYF.

Ten or more counts support this clonotype. The V and J genes are TRBV5-1 and TRBJ1-1; D not certain. Germline CDR1 SGHRS, CDR2 YFSETQ. The CDR3 sequence is 15 residues long. V was clipped by 5 bases and J by 1 base, with 15 bases between them. Here the CDR3 reads CASRTDGIGNTEAFF. The CDR3 coding sequence is TGCGCCAGCAGAACTGACGGCATTGGGAACACTGAAGCTTTCTTT.

This clonotype has only a few counts. The J gene is TRBJ1-1, the V gene TRBV12-3 or TRBV12-4; TRBD1 matches 11 bases. Unmatched junction bases numbered 6, after V lost 4 bases and J lost 2 bases. This CDR3 has 16 residues. The CDR3 reads CASSYRDRGTNTEAFF. In DNA, the CDR3 is TGTGCCAGCAGTTACCGGGACAGGGGGACAAACACTGAAGCTTTCTTT.

The chain couples TRBV11-2 to TRBJ1-2; D unresolved. This CDR3 has 13 residues. Germline V lookup: CDR1 SGHAT, CDR2 FQNNGV. Deletions cut 5 bases from V and 8 bases from J, with 15 bases between. The CDR3 coding sequence is TGTGCCAGCAGCCCCCAATTAGACTTCGGCTACACCTTC. Translating gives CASSPQLDFGYTF.

V is TRBV6-1 and J is TRBJ2-7, with 7 bases identical to TRBD1. V gave up 10 bases and J gave up 5 bases; unmatched junction bases: 14. CDR3 length: 14 amino acids. From germline, CDR1 is MNHNS and CDR2 SASEGT. CDR3 protein: CAIKGGRGTNEQYF. Written as DNA, the CDR3 is TGTGCCATCAAAGGGGGCAGGGGGACCAACGAGCAGTACTTC.

The J gene is TRBJ1-1, the V gene TRBV29-1; D is perhaps TRBD1 (6 bases). The CDR3 is 16 residues long. Germline V gene sequence: CDR1 SQVTM, CDR2 ANQGSEA. V was pared by 7 bases and J by 0 bases, with 21 bases between. The CDR3 coding sequence is TGCAGCGCTTGTGGGGGGAAGGGGGAAATGAACACTGAAGCTTTCTTT. It is translated as CSACGGKGEMNTEAFF. The full variable domain, completed using reference TRBV29-1 and TRBJ1-1, is SAVISQKPSRDICQRGTSLTIQCQVDSQVTMMFWYRQQPGQSLTLIATANQGSEATYESGFVIDKFPISRPNLTFSTLTVSNMSPEDSSIYLCSACGGKGEMNTEAFFGQGTRLTVV.

A few counts support this clonotype. The J gene is TRBJ2-5, the V gene TRBV30, with TRBD1 identical over 9 bases. The length of the CDR3 is 11 residues. J gave up 5 bases and V 8 bases, and 3 bases lay outside the gene matches. Germline assignment: CDR1 GTSNPN and CDR2 SVGIG (reference sequence). CDR3 DNA: TGTGCCGGGGACAGGGCGGAGACCCAGTACTTC. This codes for CAGDRAETQYF.

This clonotype was found a few times. The chain employs TRBV12-3 or TRBV12-4 and TRBJ2-2; 11 nucleotides agree with TRBD2. With V trimmed by 2 bases and J by 5 bases, 4 bases remained unmatched. The CDR3 is made up of 16 amino acids. The CDR3 reads CASSLLAGGKTGELFF. The CDR3 DNA reads TGTGCCAGCAGTTTACTAGCGGGAGGCAAAACCGGGGAGCTGTTTTTT.

The chain combines TRBV6-2 or TRBV6-3 with TRBJ1-5; D is undetermined. Germline lookup yields CDR1 MNHEY and CDR2 SVGEGT. V was pared by 0 bases and J by 2 bases, with 14 bases between. The CDR3 spans 17 residues. The CDR3 spells CASSYSRSVAGNQPQHF. The CDR3 nucleotides are TGTGCCAGCAGTTACTCGCGCTCCGTGGCTGGCAATCAGCCCCAGCATTTT.